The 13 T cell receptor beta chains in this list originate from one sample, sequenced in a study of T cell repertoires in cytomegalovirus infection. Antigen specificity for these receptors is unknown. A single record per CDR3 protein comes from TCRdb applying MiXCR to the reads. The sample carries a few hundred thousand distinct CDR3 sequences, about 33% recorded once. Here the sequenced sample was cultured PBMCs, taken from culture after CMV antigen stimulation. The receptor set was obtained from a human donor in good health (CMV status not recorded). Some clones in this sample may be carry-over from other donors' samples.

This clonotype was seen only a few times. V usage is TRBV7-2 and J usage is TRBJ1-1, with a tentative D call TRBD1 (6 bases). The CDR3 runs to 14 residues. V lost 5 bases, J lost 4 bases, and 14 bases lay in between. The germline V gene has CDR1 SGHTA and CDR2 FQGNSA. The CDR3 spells CASSLPGGATEAFF. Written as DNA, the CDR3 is TGTGCCAGCAGCCTCCCCGGGGGGGCCACTGAAGCTTTCTTT.

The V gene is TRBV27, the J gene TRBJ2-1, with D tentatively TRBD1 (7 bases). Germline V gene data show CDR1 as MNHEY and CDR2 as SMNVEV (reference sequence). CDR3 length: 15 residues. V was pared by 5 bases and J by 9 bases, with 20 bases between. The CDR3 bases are TGTGCCAGCAGTCCCGGAGGGGGCGCAAGAGGTGAGCAGTTCTTC. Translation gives CASSPGGGARGEQFF.

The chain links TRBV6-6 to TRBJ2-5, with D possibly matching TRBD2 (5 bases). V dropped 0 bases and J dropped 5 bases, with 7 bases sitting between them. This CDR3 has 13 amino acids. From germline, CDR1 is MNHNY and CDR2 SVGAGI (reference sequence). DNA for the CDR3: TGTGCCAGCAGTTACTCTCGGAGGGAGACCCAGTACTTC. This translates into CASSYSRRETQYF.

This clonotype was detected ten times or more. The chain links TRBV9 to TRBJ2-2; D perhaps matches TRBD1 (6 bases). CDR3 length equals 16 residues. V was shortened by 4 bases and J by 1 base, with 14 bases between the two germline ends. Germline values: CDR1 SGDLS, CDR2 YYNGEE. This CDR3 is CASSLRQVMNTGELFF. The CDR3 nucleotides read TGTGCCAGCAGCCTACGACAGGTCATGAACACCGGGGAGCTGTTTTTT.

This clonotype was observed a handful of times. Here the CDR3 reads CASSLSGSIYEQFF. In nucleotides, the CDR3 is TGCGCCAGCAGCCTTAGCGGGAGTATCTATGAGCAGTTCTTC. This chain uses TRBV4-1 with TRBJ2-1, with 9 bases matching TRBD2. The CDR3 is 14 residues long. CDR1 is MGHRA, CDR2 YSYEKL, per germline. V shed 4 bases and J 8 bases; nucleotides not matched to a gene: 6.

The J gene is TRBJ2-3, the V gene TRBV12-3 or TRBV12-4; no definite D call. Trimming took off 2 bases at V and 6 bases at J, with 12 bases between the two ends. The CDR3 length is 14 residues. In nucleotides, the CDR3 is TGTGCCAGCAGTTTAATCCTGACTGCTGATACGCAGTATTTT. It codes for CASSLILTADTQYF.

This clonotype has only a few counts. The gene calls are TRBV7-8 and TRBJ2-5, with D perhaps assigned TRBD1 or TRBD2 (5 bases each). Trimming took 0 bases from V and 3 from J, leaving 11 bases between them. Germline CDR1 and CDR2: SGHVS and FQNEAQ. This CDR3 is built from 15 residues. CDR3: CASSLARDAKETQYF. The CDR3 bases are TGTGCCAGCAGCTTAGCTCGGGACGCCAAAGAGACCCAGTACTTC.

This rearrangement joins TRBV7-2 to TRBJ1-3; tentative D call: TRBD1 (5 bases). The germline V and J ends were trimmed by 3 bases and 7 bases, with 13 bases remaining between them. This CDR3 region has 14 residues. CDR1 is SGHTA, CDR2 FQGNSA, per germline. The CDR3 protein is CASSLGQGGNTIYF. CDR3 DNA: TGTGCCAGCAGCTTGGGCCAGGGAGGGAACACCATATATTTT.

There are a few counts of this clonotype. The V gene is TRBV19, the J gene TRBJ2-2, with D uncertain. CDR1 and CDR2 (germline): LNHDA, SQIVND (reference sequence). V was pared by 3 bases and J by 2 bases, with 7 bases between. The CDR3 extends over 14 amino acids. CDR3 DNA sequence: TGTGCCAGTAGTATCGACACCAACACCGGGGAGCTGTTTTTT. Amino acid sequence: CASSIDTNTGELFF.

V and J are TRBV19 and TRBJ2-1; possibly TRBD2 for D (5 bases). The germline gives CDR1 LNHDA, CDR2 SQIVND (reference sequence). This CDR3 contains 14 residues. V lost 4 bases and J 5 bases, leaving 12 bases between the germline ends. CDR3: CASSTGAEHNEQFF. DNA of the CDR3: TGTGCCAGTAGTACCGGAGCGGAGCACAATGAGCAGTTCTTC.

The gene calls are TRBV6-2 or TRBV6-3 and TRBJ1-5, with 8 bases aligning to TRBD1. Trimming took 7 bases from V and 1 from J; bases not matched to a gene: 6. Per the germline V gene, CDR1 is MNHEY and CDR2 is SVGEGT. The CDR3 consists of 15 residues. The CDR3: CASTPGQGSNQPQHF. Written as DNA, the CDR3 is TGTGCCAGCACCCCCGGACAGGGAAGCAATCAGCCCCAGCATTTT.

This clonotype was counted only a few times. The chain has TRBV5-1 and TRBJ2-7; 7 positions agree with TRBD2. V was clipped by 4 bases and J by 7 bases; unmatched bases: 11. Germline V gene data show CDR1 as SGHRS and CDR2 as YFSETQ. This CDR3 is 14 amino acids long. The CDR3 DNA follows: TGCGCCAGCAGCCCTGCTTCGAACGGGGGGGAGCAGTACTTC. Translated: CASSPASNGGEQYF.

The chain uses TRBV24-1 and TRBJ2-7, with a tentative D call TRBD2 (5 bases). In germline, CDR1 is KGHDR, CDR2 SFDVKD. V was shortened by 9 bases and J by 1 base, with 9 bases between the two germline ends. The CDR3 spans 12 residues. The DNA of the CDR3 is TGTGCCACCCCCGGAGGTTCCTACGAGCAGTACGTC. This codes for CATPGGSYEQYV.